A single sample gave rise to the 28 T cell receptor beta chains below, sequenced in a study of vaccination and CD4 T cells after COVID-19. Time point of the sample: late sampling 161 to 241 days after vaccination in a few convalescent patients. Each CDR3 protein is one row after TCRdb ran MiXCR on the PCR reads. This table holds 31,000 or so distinct CDR3 sequences, 45% to 50% found once. Sample: CD4+ T cells from blood, taken about 7 months after SARS-CoV-2 vaccination. These receptors were collected from a human donor who had recovered from COVID-19.

The rearrangement links TRBV15 to TRBJ2-1, with 8 bases lining up with TRBD2. The V segment lost 4 bases and the J segment 3 bases; nucleotides outside the gene matches: 2. The CDR3 is 14 amino acids. CDR1 is LNHNV, CDR2 YYDKDF, per germline (reference sequence). CDR3: CATSKLADYNEQFF. CDR3 DNA sequence: TGTGCCACCAGCAAACTAGCGGACTACAATGAGCAGTTCTTC.

V and J are TRBV18 and TRBJ2-7; no definite D call. The V and J ends lost 0 bases and 3 bases respectively, with 3 bases between them. This CDR3 has 12 residues. Germline values: CDR1 KGHSH, CDR2 LQKENI. CDR3 region: CASSPPSYEQYF. The CDR3 region has the DNA TGTGCCAGCTCACCACCAAGCTACGAGCAGTACTTC.

The V and J genes are TRBV19 and TRBJ2-1; 8 nucleotides agree with TRBD2. The CDR3 sequence is 15 residues long. V was clipped by 1 base and J by 9 bases; unmatched bases: 8. The germline V gene has CDR1 LNHDA and CDR2 SQIVND (reference sequence). CDR3: CASSIGGGRGGEQFF. The CDR3 coding sequence is TGTGCCAGTAGTATAGGCGGGGGGCGAGGAGGTGAGCAGTTCTTC.

A note on this clonotype: At one end, the junction sequence differs from germline, possibly due to a read error. This sequence joins TRBV20-1 and TRBJ1-4; D is unclear. Germline values: CDR1 DFQATT, CDR2 SNEGSKA (reference sequence). The CDR3 is made up of 11 amino acids. CDR3 amino acids: CSVRDGEKLFF. The CDR3 nucleotides are TGCAGTGTTAGAGATGGCGAAAAACTGTTTTTT.

This clonotype was recorded a few times. The chain combines TRBV6-1 with TRBJ1-2, with a possible D match to TRBD1 (6 bases). CDR3 size: 14 residues. V lost 8 bases and J 1 base, leaving 14 bases between the germline ends. The germline V gene has CDR1 MNHNS and CDR2 SASEGT. CDR3 sequence (DNA): TGTGCCAGCCGGTTGGGGGGCCTTAACTATGGCTACACCTTC. Its translation is CASRLGGLNYGYTF.

This clonotype was picked up one time. V is TRBV20-1 and J is TRBJ2-1; D is unclear. V lost 6 bases to trimming and J lost 5 bases, with 17 bases between them. Germline CDR1 is DFQATT and CDR2 is SNEGSKA (reference sequence). The CDR3 extends over 14 amino acids. Here the CDR3 reads CSAPGSLMDNEQFF. The CDR3, as DNA: TGCAGTGCCCCCGGGTCTTTAATGGACAATGAGCAGTTCTTC.

In its sample, this clonotype was seen a few times. The chain employs TRBV20-1 and TRBJ2-7; D unclear. V was shortened by 4 bases and J by 6 bases, with 19 bases between the two germline ends. The CDR3 extends over 14 amino acids. Germline V lookup: CDR1 DFQATT, CDR2 SNEGSKA (reference sequence). CDR3 bases: TGCAGTGCTATAGCCCCTGGGTCTCAGATCGAGCAGTACTTC. This gives the protein CSAIAPGSQIEQYF.

The J gene is TRBJ2-3, the V gene TRBV6-1; 8 bases align to TRBD1. The CDR3 loop spans 14 amino acids. The V gene end was trimmed by 5 bases and the J gene end by 3 bases; junction bases not matched to a gene: 4. Germline V gives CDR1 MNHNS, CDR2 SASEGT. The CDR3 loop reads CASSPHRGTDTQYF. DNA of the CDR3: TGTGCCAGCAGTCCCCACAGGGGGACAGATACGCAGTATTTT.

This clonotype occurred a few times. The chain uses TRBV6-1 and TRBJ2-2; tentatively, D is TRBD2 (5 bases). Germline V lookup: CDR1 MNHNS, CDR2 SASEGT. The CDR3 sequence is 13 residues long. V shed 6 bases and J shed 3 bases, with 8 bases lying between them. The CDR3, as DNA: TGTGCCAGCAGCTTCGGGGACACCGGGGAGCTGTTTTTT. It encodes CASSFGDTGELFF.

This clonotype showed up just a few times. The rearrangement links TRBV20-1 to TRBJ1-1; the match to TRBD1 covers 8 bases. The CDR3 extends over 16 amino acids. J gave up 0 bases and V 5 bases, and 11 bases lay outside the gene matches. The germline V gene encodes CDR1 DFQATT and CDR2 SNEGSKA (reference sequence). This CDR3 reads CSARDRTMGLNTEAFF. The CDR3 region has the DNA TGCAGTGCTCGGGACAGGACAATGGGGTTGAACACTGAAGCTTTCTTT.

The V call is TRBV7-9, the J call TRBJ2-2; 8 nucleotides match TRBD1. Germline CDR1 reads SEHNR; CDR2 reads FQNEAQ (reference sequence). V was clipped by 2 bases and J by 3 bases; unmatched bases: 2. CDR3 length: 15 residues. The chain's CDR3 is CASSLQGADTGELFF. The DNA for the CDR3 is TGTGCCAGCAGCTTACAGGGGGCAGACACCGGGGAGCTGTTTTTT.

This clonotype appeared a few times. The chain is built from TRBV6-5 and TRBJ2-3, with D possibly matching TRBD2 (6 bases). Germline CDR1 is MNHEY and CDR2 is SVGAGI. CDR3 size: 13 residues. Trimming stripped 4 bases from V and 2 bases from J, with 7 bases between. The chain's CDR3 is CASSWDFTDTQYF. The CDR3 region has the DNA TGTGCCAGCAGTTGGGACTTCACAGATACGCAGTATTTT.

The V and J genes are TRBV11-2 and TRBJ2-7, with D possibly being TRBD1 or TRBD2 (5 bases each). The CDR3 runs to 12 residues. Deletions cut 6 bases from V and 7 bases from J, with 13 bases between. Germline V gene lookup returns CDR1 SGHAT and CDR2 FQNNGV. The CDR3 DNA follows: TGTGCCAGCAGTGTTTGGGGGAAAGAGCAGTACTTC. This gives the protein CASSVWGKEQYF.

The J gene is TRBJ1-2, the V gene TRBV2; no clear D gene. Deletions cut 4 bases from V and 0 bases from J, with 9 bases between. This CDR3 is built from 14 residues. The germline V gene has CDR1 SNHLY and CDR2 FYNNEI. The CDR3 DNA follows: TGTGCCAGCAGTGTGGGCGGTTCTAACTATGGCTACACCTTC. This codes for CASSVGGSNYGYTF.

CDR3 sequence: CASGSQETQYF. As DNA, the CDR3 is TGTGCCTCTGGGAGTCAAGAGACCCAGTACTTC. The rearrangement links TRBV28 to TRBJ2-5; D may be TRBD2 (5 bases). This CDR3 contains 11 residues. The germline V gene encodes CDR1 MDHEN and CDR2 SYDVKM. V was pared by 11 bases and J by 2 bases, with 9 bases between.

V and J are TRBV4-1 and TRBJ2-3; no firm D call. Trimming shortened V by 1 base and J by 1 base, and 6 bases separated the two germline ends. The CDR3 totals 14 residues. CDR1 MGHRA and CDR2 YSYEKL come from the germline V gene. The CDR3 region has the DNA TGCGCCAGCAGCCAAGTGAGCGGCACAGATACGCAGTATTTT. Encoded protein: CASSQVSGTDTQYF.

This clonotype was recorded only once. The chain combines TRBV12-3 or TRBV12-4 with TRBJ2-6; 10 bases match TRBD2. The CDR3 totals 17 residues. Trimming at V came to 6 bases and at J to 4 bases, leaving 9 bases not matched to a gene. The CDR3 region has the DNA TGTGCCAGCAGGTCACCGGGACTAGCGTCCGGGGCCAACGTCCTGACTTTC. Protein product: CASRSPGLASGANVLTF.

This clonotype was picked up a small number of times. V and J are TRBV19 and TRBJ2-5; either TRBD1 or TRBD2 may fit D (6 bases each). Between the trimmed V and J ends, which lost 6 bases and 1 base, there was a span of 15 bases. CDR1 and CDR2 (germline): LNHDA, SQIVND (reference sequence). The CDR3 is 15 amino acids. The CDR3: CASSSMRGAQETQYF. CDR3 sequence (DNA): TGTGCCAGTAGCTCGATGAGGGGGGCCCAAGAGACCCAGTACTTC.

CDR3 nucleotides: TGTGCCAGCAGCTTAATTGGCGGTTTGGGGCGGGATCGAGAGACCCAGTACTTC. This encodes CASSLIGGLGRDRETQYF. This chain links TRBV7-6 with TRBJ2-5, with D tentatively TRBD2 (6 bases). The CDR3 runs 18 residues. With 2 bases removed from V and 4 bases from J, the gap between germline ends came to 23 bases. Germline CDR1 reads SGHVS; CDR2 reads FNYEAQ.

The chain uses TRBV6-5 and TRBJ2-3; D is ambiguous. Trimming removed 4 bases from V and 1 base from J, with 6 bases in between. Germline V lookup: CDR1 MNHEY, CDR2 SVGAGI. This CDR3 region has 13 residues. The CDR3 loop reads CASSSTGTDTQYF. DNA for the CDR3: TGTGCCAGCAGTTCTACTGGCACAGATACGCAGTATTTT.

The chain carries TRBV20-1 and TRBJ1-5, with 8 bases matching TRBD1. The ends lost 0 bases at V and 7 bases at J; junction bases unmatched: 11. The CDR3 spans 16 residues. The germline CDR1 and CDR2 sequences are DFQATT and SNEGSKA (reference sequence). For the CDR3, the DNA is TGCAGTGCTAGAGACGTTCAGACAGGGGCGAAACAGCCCCAGCATTTT. It codes for CSARDVQTGAKQPQHF.

The chain combines TRBV7-9 with TRBJ2-7; no firm D call. CDR1 is SEHNR and CDR2 is FQNEAQ in the germline V gene (reference sequence). The CDR3 sequence is 12 residues long. With 5 bases removed from V and 5 bases from J, the gap between germline ends came to 10 bases. CDR3 DNA sequence: TGTGCCAGCAGCCAGACTTTCGACGAGCAGTACTTC. This translates into CASSQTFDEQYF.

The CDR3 is CASSLGTASNYGYTF. CDR3 bases: TGCGCCAGCAGCTTGGGGACAGCTTCTAACTATGGCTACACCTTC. The J gene is TRBJ1-2, the V gene TRBV5-1; D perhaps matches TRBD1 (6 bases). From germline, CDR1 is SGHRS and CDR2 YFSETQ. The V gene lost 0 bases and the J gene lost 0 bases, with 9 bases spanning the gap. The length of the CDR3 is 15 residues.

In its sample, this clonotype was seen a few times. CDR3 loop: CASTPTVASPLHF. The DNA for the CDR3 is TGTGCCAGTACCCCCACTGTGGCCTCACCCCTCCACTTT. The genes are TRBV19 and TRBJ1-6; D ambiguous. Germline V gene data show CDR1 as LNHDA and CDR2 as SQIVND (reference sequence). Trimming removed 7 bases at V and 10 bases at J, with 14 bases between. This CDR3 is 13 amino acids long.

This clonotype was picked up a small number of times. The chain joins TRBV20-1 to TRBJ2-7, with TRBD2 matching over 12 bases. CDR1 is DFQATT, CDR2 SNEGSKA, per germline (reference sequence). Trimming cost V 6 bases and J 6 bases; bases outside gene matches: 12. There are 15 residues in the CDR3. CDR3 nucleotide sequence: TGCAGTGCCGGACTAGCGGGATCCGTTTCCGGCGAGCAGTACTTC. This translates into CSAGLAGSVSGEQYF.

This chain connects TRBV20-1 to TRBJ2-1; D gene unclear. The CDR3 consists of 13 residues. The ends were cut back, 3 bases at V and 9 bases at J, with 15 bases in the middle. Germline CDR1 reads DFQATT; CDR2 reads SNEGSKA (reference sequence). CDR3 sequence reads: CSASFHIGGEQFF. The CDR3 nucleotides are TGCAGTGCTAGTTTTCATATAGGTGGTGAGCAGTTCTTC.

The J gene is TRBJ2-1, the V gene TRBV2, with D possibly matching TRBD1 (7 bases). CDR3 length: 11 amino acids. V lost 6 bases and J 12 bases, leaving 12 bases between the germline ends. CDR1 is SNHLY and CDR2 is FYNNEI in the germline V gene. The CDR3 loop is CASRRQGGQFF. The CDR3 DNA is TGTGCCAGCAGGAGACAGGGAGGGCAGTTCTTC.

The chain carries TRBV11-1 and TRBJ2-1; possible D gene TRBD1, 6 bases. CDR3 size: 13 residues. Germline V gene data show CDR1 as SGHAT and CDR2 as FQDESV (reference sequence). The V end was cut by 5 bases, the J end by 5 bases, with 10 bases between. As DNA, the CDR3 is TGTGCCAGCAGCCGCAGGGGAGACAATGAGCAGTTCTTC. Translation: CASSRRGDNEQFF.